These 29 T cell receptor beta chains were sequenced from one sample in a study of identical twins. TCRdb itself ran the 5' RACE reads through MiXCR, one entry per CDR3 protein. The table has a few hundred thousand distinct CDR3 sequences, 20% to 30% seen once. In addition, the sample was reused for a study of T cells expressing NK-cell markers.

What was sequenced was CD4+ T cells sorted from blood. These receptors came from a woman aged 18-29 years in good health.

This clonotype was found a few times. The chain recombines TRBV28 with TRBJ1-4, with 8 bases lining up with TRBD1. The CDR3 has 15 amino acids. After removal of 5 bases from V and 8 bases from J, the junction contained 10 bases not matched to a gene. CDR1 MDHEN and CDR2 SYDVKM come from the germline V gene. CDR3 loop: CASSDPGTGREKLFF. The DNA for the CDR3 is TGTGCCAGCAGTGACCCCGGGACAGGCCGAGAAAAACTGTTTTTT.

This clonotype was observed a few times. This chain uses TRBV6-5 with TRBJ1-2; D is possibly TRBD1 (5 bases). Trimming stripped 0 bases from V and 4 bases from J, with 18 bases between. The CDR3 runs to 17 residues. Germline CDR1 and CDR2: MNHEY and SVGAGI. The DNA for the CDR3 is TGTGCCAGCAGTTACTCGCAGGGAAGATCAGCCCCCTATGGCTACACCTTC. Its protein product is CASSYSQGRSAPYGYTF.

The chain employs TRBV27 and TRBJ2-1; 8 positions agree with TRBD2. From germline, CDR1 is MNHEY and CDR2 SMNVEV (reference sequence). The trim removed 3 bases at V and 6 bases at J, leaving 1 base unmatched. This CDR3 has 13 residues. CDR3 sequence reads: CASSFSGANEQFF. The CDR3, as DNA: TGTGCCAGCAGTTTTAGCGGGGCCAATGAGCAGTTCTTC.

Regarding this clonotype: The germline gene is not matched at one end of the junction; a read error may be the cause. The rearrangement links TRBV2 to TRBJ2-4; D possibly uses TRBD1 or TRBD2 (5 bases each). Germline values: CDR1 SNHLY, CDR2 FYNNEI. The CDR3 has 15 amino acids. As DNA, the CDR3 is TGTGCCAGCAGCCGGGACCGAGGGGCCAAAAATATTCAGTACTTC. Protein: CASSRDRGAKNIQYF.

This clonotype turned up a few times. The chain couples TRBV5-1 to TRBJ2-3; D perhaps matches TRBD1 (5 bases). V lost 4 bases and J lost 3, with 21 bases in between. The germline V gene encodes CDR1 SGHRS and CDR2 YFSETQ. This CDR3 spans 17 amino acids. The CDR3 sequence is CASSPKYGRRQTDTQYF. In nucleotides, the CDR3 is TGCGCCAGCAGCCCCAAGTACGGACGGAGACAGACAGATACGCAGTATTTT.

This chain connects TRBV10-3 to TRBJ2-7; 11 positions match TRBD1. The V segment lost 0 bases and the J segment 7 bases; nucleotides outside the gene matches: 5. This CDR3 region has 15 residues. Germline V gene sequence: CDR1 ENHRY, CDR2 SYGVKD. This CDR3 is CAISESGGTGGEQYF. CDR3 nucleotide sequence: TGTGCCATCAGTGAGTCTGGCGGGACAGGGGGAGAGCAGTACTTC.

The chain uses TRBV6-1 and TRBJ2-7, with 10 bases that match TRBD1. The CDR3 is 15 residues long. CDR1 is MNHNS, CDR2 SASEGT, per germline. V shed 4 bases and J 4 bases; nucleotides not matched to a gene: 7. The CDR3 spells CASSGPGQGFYEQYF. The CDR3 DNA reads TGTGCCAGCAGTGGACCGGGACAGGGGTTTTACGAGCAGTACTTC.

This rearrangement joins TRBV12-3 or TRBV12-4 to TRBJ2-3, with D possibly TRBD2 on 6 matching bases. Trimming took 4 bases from V and 1 from J, leaving 12 bases between them. The CDR3 is 15 residues long. The CDR3 nucleotides are TGTGCCAGCAGTTCCCTAGGAGGGGGCACAGATACGCAGTATTTT. Translated: CASSSLGGGTDTQYF.

This clonotype was observed a few times. The chain combines TRBV29-1 with TRBJ2-3; D is tentatively TRBD1 or TRBD2 (6 bases each). This CDR3 is built from 12 residues. CDR1 and CDR2 from the germline V gene are SQVTM and ANQGSEA. V lost 1 base and J 6 bases, leaving 8 bases between the germline ends. This chain's CDR3 is CSVEGGADTQYF. The DNA of the CDR3 is TGCAGCGTTGAAGGGGGGGCGGATACGCAGTATTTT.

There are a few counts of this clonotype. CDR3 sequence reads: CASSESVAGGPSYEQYF. The CDR3 DNA reads as TGTGCCAGCAGTGAATCGGTAGCGGGAGGTCCTTCCTACGAGCAGTACTTC. V and J are TRBV2 and TRBJ2-7; TRBD2 matches at 10 bases. Germline values: CDR1 SNHLY, CDR2 FYNNEI. V trimming: 2 bases; J trimming: 1 base; junction bases outside the gene matches: 8. The CDR3 runs 17 residues.

A few counts support this clonotype. This chain joins TRBV12-3 or TRBV12-4 and TRBJ2-1; unclear D gene. Trimming stripped 3 bases from V and 10 bases from J, with 19 bases between. There are 15 residues in the CDR3. The CDR3 loop reads CASSLRTLSTREQFF. In DNA, the CDR3 is TGTGCCAGCAGTTTGAGGACCCTCAGCACCAGAGAGCAGTTCTTC.

This clonotype was counted a few times. CDR3 DNA: TGTGCCAGCAGCCGATTGGGGCAGGGCGGGCGCGAGCAGTACTTC. As protein: CASSRLGQGGREQYF. The chain links TRBV14 to TRBJ2-7; D may correspond to TRBD1 or TRBD2 (5 bases each). The V gene's germline CDR1 is SGHDN and CDR2 FVKESK. V was trimmed by 4 bases and J by 6 bases, leaving 19 bases between them. This CDR3 contains 15 residues. Full variable domain (rest looked up from reference TRBV14 and TRBJ2-7): EAGVTQFPSHSVIEKGQTVTLRCDPISGHDNLYWYRRVMGKEIKFLLHFVKESKQDESGMPNNRFLAERTGGTYSTLKVQPAELEDSGVYFCASSRLGQGGREQYFGPGTRLTVT.

A single count supports this clonotype. The V gene is TRBV20-1, the J gene TRBJ2-3; 10 bases match TRBD2. The CDR3 has 15 amino acids. J gave up 2 bases and V 3 bases, and 5 bases lay outside the gene matches. From germline, CDR1 is DFQATT and CDR2 SNEGSKA (reference sequence). The CDR3, as DNA: TGCAGTGCTAGCCCTAGCGGGAGATACACAGATACGCAGTATTTT. This codes for CSASPSGRYTDTQYF.

This clonotype was seen ten or more times. This chain joins TRBV20-1 and TRBJ1-1, with 7 bases matching TRBD1. The CDR3 extends over 14 amino acids. V was pared by 4 bases and J by 1 base, with 6 bases of the junction left unmatched. Per the germline V gene, CDR1 is DFQATT and CDR2 is SNEGSKA (reference sequence). CDR3: CSANPYRGNTEAFF. CDR3 DNA: TGCAGTGCTAATCCCTACAGGGGGAACACTGAAGCTTTCTTT.

The V and J genes are TRBV6-1 and TRBJ1-4; 7 bases fit TRBD1. V gave up 2 bases and J gave up 11 bases; unmatched junction bases: 5. Germline V lookup: CDR1 MNHNS, CDR2 SASEGT. This CDR3 comprises 13 residues. The CDR3 DNA sequence: TGTGCCAGCAGTGAAAAGGGGGCGGTGAAACTGTTTTTT. This translates into CASSEKGAVKLFF.

This clonotype has only a few counts. The rearrangement uses TRBV4-2 and TRBJ2-7; D may be TRBD1 or TRBD2 (5 bases each). Per germline, CDR1 LGHNA and CDR2 YNFKEQ. Trimming shortened V by 0 bases and J by 7 bases, and 16 bases separated the two germline ends. This CDR3 contains 15 residues. The chain's CDR3 is CASSQDRDGPGEQYF. CDR3 bases: TGTGCCAGCAGCCAAGACAGGGACGGACCAGGTGAGCAGTACTTC.

This clonotype showed up just a few times. The V gene is TRBV7-2, the J gene TRBJ2-3; 7 bases align to TRBD2. Germline CDR1 and CDR2: SGHTA and FQGNSA. Trimming took 5 bases from V and 4 from J; bases not matched to a gene: 6. The CDR3 is made up of 14 amino acids. CDR3 DNA: TGTGCCAGCAGCCGAAGAAGCGGGGCAGATACGCAGTATTTT. This codes for CASSRRSGADTQYF.

This clonotype has just a few counts. The chain uses TRBV12-3 or TRBV12-4 and TRBJ2-7, with 8 bases that match TRBD2. This CDR3 has 14 residues. V lost 5 bases and J lost 5; bases outside the gene matches: 8. As DNA, the CDR3 is TGTGCCAGCAGTCTGCGGGAGGAGGGGGACGAGCAGTACTTC. The encoded protein is CASSLREEGDEQYF.

In nucleotides, the CDR3 is TGTGCCAGCAGGGGGGCCGGCAGGTCCTACGAGCAGTACTTC. Translation: CASRGAGRSYEQYF. The chain recombines TRBV12-3 or TRBV12-4 with TRBJ2-7, with D tentatively TRBD1 (6 bases). Trimming shortened V by 6 bases and J by 1 base, and 13 bases separated the two germline ends. CDR3 size: 14 residues.

This chain uses TRBV29-1 with TRBJ2-5, with a weak D call TRBD1 (5 bases). The V and J ends lost 6 bases and 9 bases respectively, with 17 bases between them. In germline, CDR1 is SQVTM, CDR2 ANQGSEA. This CDR3 is 12 amino acids long. CDR3 bases: TGCAGCGTCACCCTAGTGGGGCCGGCCCAGTACTTC. Encoded protein: CSVTLVGPAQYF.

This clonotype showed up just a few times. V is TRBV18 and J is TRBJ2-7; D gene uncertain. Germline loops: CDR1 KGHSH, CDR2 LQKENI. The V end lost 5 bases, the J end lost 6 bases, and 8 bases lay between the germline ends. The CDR3 extends over 11 amino acids. CDR3: CASSYYTEQYF. The CDR3 DNA reads TGTGCCAGCTCATACTACACCGAGCAGTACTTC.

The chain combines TRBV5-1 with TRBJ2-1; tentatively, D is TRBD2 (6 bases). The CDR3 loop spans 14 amino acids. V lost 4 bases and J lost 4, with 12 bases in between. Germline V lookup: CDR1 SGHRS, CDR2 YFSETQ. The CDR3: CASSPTRVYNEQFF. CDR3 bases: TGCGCCAGCAGCCCGACTAGGGTTTACAATGAGCAGTTCTTC. Combining the CDR3 with reference TRBV5-1 and TRBJ2-1 gives the whole variable domain KAGVTQTPRYLIKTRGQQVTLSCSPISGHRSVSWYQQTPGQGLQFLFEYFSETQRNKGNFPGRFSGRQFSNSRSEMNVSTLELGDSALYLCASSPTRVYNEQFFGPGTRLTVL.

This chain uses TRBV4-3 with TRBJ1-4, with unresolved D. V lost 0 bases and J lost 3, with 17 bases in between. Germline CDR1 and CDR2: LGHNA and YSLEER. The length of the CDR3 is 18 residues. The CDR3 loop is CASSQDVRVAGSNEKLFF. The DNA of the CDR3 is TGCGCCAGCAGCCAAGATGTAAGGGTTGCGGGCTCTAATGAAAAACTGTTTTTT.

This clonotype was counted only a few times. The CDR3 DNA sequence: TGCGCCAGCAGCTACAGGGGAGCTTGGAACACTGAAGCTTTCTTT. Its translation: CASSYRGAWNTEAFF. The chain uses TRBV5-1 and TRBJ1-1; TRBD1 aligns across 7 bases. Germline CDR1 and CDR2: SGHRS and YFSETQ. The CDR3 extends over 15 amino acids. J lost 1 base, V lost 3 bases, and 6 bases had no gene match.

The V and J genes are TRBV7-2 and TRBJ1-5; D unresolved. V lost 4 bases and J 7 bases, leaving 20 bases between the germline ends. Looked up from germline, CDR1 is SGHTA and CDR2 is FQGNSA. The CDR3 runs 16 residues. CDR3 amino acids: CASSSSTGTREQPQHF. The CDR3, as DNA: TGTGCCAGCAGCTCAAGCACCGGTACGCGAGAGCAGCCCCAGCATTTT.

This clonotype came up a few times. This rearrangement joins TRBV5-1 to TRBJ1-6, with D maybe TRBD1 (6 bases). Germline assignment: CDR1 SGHRS and CDR2 YFSETQ. The CDR3 extends over 13 amino acids. The V end lost 4 bases, the J end lost 6 bases, and 8 bases lay between the germline ends. The CDR3 DNA follows: TGCGCCAGCAGCCGGGACACTAATTCACCCCTCCACTTT. This translates into CASSRDTNSPLHF.

The rearrangement joins TRBV7-8 to TRBJ1-2, with unresolved D. CDR1 is SGHVS and CDR2 is FQNEAQ in the germline V gene. The CDR3 runs to 14 residues. The V and J ends lost 1 base and 7 bases respectively, with 13 bases between them. CDR3 sequence (DNA): TGTGCCAGCAGCTTAGGTGGACGGAGAACTGGCTACACCTTC. Its protein is CASSLGGRRTGYTF.

This clonotype came up a few times. CDR3 nucleotide sequence: TGTGCCAGCAGCTCATCCGGCCAGCGGAACACTGAAGCTTTCTTT. Residues: CASSSSGQRNTEAFF. The chain joins TRBV12-3 or TRBV12-4 to TRBJ1-1, with D unclear. This CDR3 has 15 amino acids. V lost 6 bases to trimming and J lost 1 base, with 15 bases between them.

The chain combines TRBV12-3 or TRBV12-4 with TRBJ1-5, with no clear D. Trimming shortened V by 1 base and J by 1 base, and 11 bases separated the two germline ends. The CDR3 is 16 amino acids. The CDR3 coding sequence is TGTGCCAGCAGTTTAGGCACATATGGGAGCAATCAGCCCCAGCATTTT. It is translated as CASSLGTYGSNQPQHF.